This TCR beta chain stems from a study of neoadjuvant anti-PD-1 for oral cavity cancer. Study as a whole: Around day 43, patients without progression received a fourth nivolumab dose before surgery.

Stage II-IVA oral cavity squamous cell carcinoma was new and untreated by systemic or radiation therapy. PBMCs were not maintained or expanded in culture before analysis. The assay was immunoSEQ multiplex PCR, and TCRdb's table has in-frame clones only and misses some. The data show approximately 15,000 clones, 67% seen once. The CDR3 runs 13 residues. V gave up 3 bases and J gave up 2 bases, with 7 bases separating them. CDR1 is SGHAT and CDR2 is FQNNGV in the germline V gene. The sequence derives from a person aged 35-79 years with oral cavity squamous cell carcinoma. Here the sequenced sample was PBMCs, taken before nivolumab (anti-PD-1) treatment. The chain links TRBV11-2 to TRBJ1-2; D is unresolved. Written as DNA, the CDR3 is TGTGCCAGCAGCTTGGCAGTCAACTATGGCTACACCTTC. Amino acid sequence: CASSLAVNYGYTF.